Reported below is one T cell receptor (beta chain). Antigen unknown. The entry originates in a study of cytomegalovirus exposure and HLA in healthy donors. About the study: A subsequent analysis stated that the 100 to 150 validation repertoires were run on the same platform as the roughly 670 first-cohort repertoires.

Clones were read by immunoSEQ multiplex PCR, and TCRdb kept only the in-frame ones, dropping some. The sample shows about 98,000 clones, 87% of them seen only once. CDR1 is LNHNV and CDR2 is YYDKDF in the germline V gene (reference sequence). The CDR3 sequence is 14 residues long. V gave up 4 bases and J gave up 6 bases, with 12 bases separating them. General observations from the study: Rare sequences made up most TCRs, while some public TCRs were found in many donors.

The sample was PBMCs. The chain links TRBV15 to TRBJ1-4; D gene unclear. This clonotype was obtained from a man aged 18 to 30 in good health and CMV-seropositive. CDR3 sequence: CATSTRARDEKLFF. Here the CDR3 DNA reads TGTGCCACCAGCACAAGGGCGAGGGATGAAAAACTGTTTTTT.